This T cell receptor beta chain was documented in a study of shared clonotypes between healthy human individuals (dated by TCRdb to about 2020). Turning to the overall study: The cohort included three men and a couple of women between 18 and 49 years of age. Each donor's leukapheresis produced roughly between roughly 0.85 and 9.5 billion PBMCs. For each donor, three plates each were used for CD4 naive and CD4 memory, two plates were used for CD8 naive, and one plate was used for CD8 memory. The study deeply sequenced blood TCR repertoires of about 5 healthy adults to estimate repertoire size and the extent of clonotype sharing between individuals. To increase sequencing depth and limit assay-specific biases, different laboratories used diverse techniques to prepare libraries and sequence TCR repertoires.

Donors were healthy HIV-negative adults with no recently reported acute infections or vaccinations. All donors were Caucasian adults living in Nashville, Tennessee, USA. CD4+ T cells were enriched through magnetic negative selection, after which naive cells were positively selected on CD45RA and the remaining negative fraction served as the memory subset. Blood was obtained by leukapheresis, after which PBMCs were separated by Ficoll-Histopaque density gradient centrifugation and cryopreserved in liquid nitrogen vapor phase. Purity and quantity of every magnetically sorted T cell population were checked by analytical flow cytometry. Genomic DNA was isolated from every sorted fraction and measured by UV absorbance on a Nanodrop 2000c. For this clone: The antigen this receptor binds is unknown. Within one base of it there is no much larger clone, and no base qualities were kept.

Overall study outcomes, separate from this receptor: Pairwise subsampling led to the expectation that sequencing depth would affect the degree of clonotype sharing among donors. When a few donors were compared, the shared fraction of clonotypes was around 5% for naive CD4, roughly 3.4% for naive CD8, 2% to 2.5% for memory CD4, and 0.35% to 0.4% for memory CD8. Incomplete sequencing was indicated by rarefaction of sorted-subset datasets, despite the large sequencing depth. Naive subsets generally had larger estimated clonotype richness than memory subsets did. Compared with non-shared clonotypes, the clonotypes found in all four sorted-subset donors had higher generation probabilities. Sampling was restricted to blood, and TCR repertoires in tissues likely differ from the TCR repertoires found in blood. Because the study included only a small number of donors, the genetic and exposure-history diversity represented was limited.

V trim: 5 bases; J trim: 6 bases; unmatched bases: 9. Reading the germline V gene gives CDR1 SGHTA and CDR2 FQGTGA. Including the terminal cysteine and phenylalanine, the CDR3 comprises 16 residues. The read is trimmed to its CDR3 DNA, 48 bases read in frame from base 1. Using the deep immunoSEQ assay, TCR CDR3 regions were amplified from genomic DNA by multiplex PCR. Extracted genomic DNA from each cell subset was distributed evenly across all wells of several immunoSEQ 96-well plates, and each plate was treated as a replicate. Each replicate PCR for sorted subsets received about 210 ng genomic DNA, equal to tens of thousands of T cell genomes. Purified libraries were measured with a Qubit 3.0 fluorometer, size-checked on a Bioanalyzer 2100, and measured again with the KAPA Library Quantification kit. Every immunoSEQ 96-well plate was sequenced on a dedicated single-read 150-cycle Illumina NextSeq 550 flow cell. In the original analysis: Because the immunoSEQ output included only junctional sequences and no quality scores, the filtering could not be the same as the filtering used for full-length reads. To assign V/J genes and CDR3, sequences were annotated using PyIR, a Python wrapper for IgBLAST v1.9, with IMGT germline references. Any read was removed if the V/J assignment was weak (E-value above 1e-6), the CDR3 was missing, or the read contained stop codons, out-of-frame junctions, or ambiguous translated residues. V3J clonotypes were defined by identical inferred V gene, J gene, and CDR3 amino acid sequence. To compute the percentage overlap between repertoires, the number of shared unique clonotypes was divided by the size of the smaller repertoire. Three approaches were used to assess repertoire richness: RTK rarefaction, the Chao1 estimator, and Recon v2.1 estimates of unobserved clonotypes. For all TCRbeta clonotypes obtained by the gDNA method from four donors, generation probabilities were computed with OLGA. Held by TCRdb, this immuneACCESS table contains in-frame sequences only and omits some clones. Under half of the omission traces to an unresolved V gene where checked; the cause of the rest is unknown. V and J calls and clone size are those listed in that table; D and trimming were worked out from the DNA. Counted in this sample were approximately 1.4 million clones; 95% to 99% of them appeared once. Approximately 0.45% of the sample is taken by the ten largest.

This receptor was identified in a man aged 25-45 years in good health. This chain is built from TRBV7-3 and TRBJ2-3, and 12 junctional nucleotides match TRBD1. The sequenced material came from naive CD4+ T cells sorted from blood. Read against the paper, the sample's cell subset or site label means: CD45RA+ positively selected. The CDR3 region has the sequence CASSDDRDRGRDTQYF. Here is the DNA: TGTGCCAGCAGCGACGACCGGGACAGGGGGCGGGATACGCAGTATTTT.